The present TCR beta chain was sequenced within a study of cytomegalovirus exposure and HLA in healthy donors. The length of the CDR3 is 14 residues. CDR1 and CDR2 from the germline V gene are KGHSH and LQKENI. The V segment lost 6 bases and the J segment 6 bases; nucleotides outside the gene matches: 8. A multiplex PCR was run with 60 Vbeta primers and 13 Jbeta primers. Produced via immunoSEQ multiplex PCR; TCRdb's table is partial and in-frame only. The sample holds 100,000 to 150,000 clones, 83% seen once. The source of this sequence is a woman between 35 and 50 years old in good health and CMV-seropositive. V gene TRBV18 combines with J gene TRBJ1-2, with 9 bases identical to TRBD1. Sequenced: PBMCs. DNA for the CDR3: TGTGCCAGCTCGTCAATTACAGGGGGCCATGGCTACACCTTC. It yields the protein CASSSITGGHGYTF.